The sequence of this T cell receptor beta chain was determined in a study of PD-1 blockade in classical Hodgkin lymphoma (dated by TCRdb to between 2020 and 2021). With regard to the full study: Nivolumab dosing was 3 mg/kg intravenously every 2 weeks, continuing until either disease progression or unacceptable toxicity. The study used TCR beta sequencing and CyTOF to define a peripheral blood immune signature of response to PD-1 blockade in classical Hodgkin lymphoma. Results and caveats for the whole study, not just this receptor: A significant rise by C4D1 was seen in CD4+ but not CD8+ TCR diversity (p=0.0027 vs p=0.16), with the rise being most apparent in complete responders (p=0.02). Only a single clinical trial cohort was studied, and what caused the repertoire differences, possibly disease activity or prior therapy, remained undefined. Trial patients achieving complete response had baseline diversity similar to newly diagnosed patients, whereas partial responders and progressors had significantly lower diversity. Patients starting nivolumab less than 1 year after ASCT had lower diversity and were excluded from later analyses to avoid confounding by immune reconstitution. Baseline TCR diversity was reported to be lower in newly diagnosed patients than in healthy donors, and even lower in relapsed/refractory patients.

Genomic DNA was extracted with the Qiagen DNeasy kit from unsorted PBMCs and from negatively selected CD4+ and CD8+ fractions. Using primers that anneal to V and J segments, immunoSEQ multiplex PCR amplified the TCR beta CDR3 regions. A synthetic immune receptor repertoire was used to minimize amplification bias, and any remaining bias was removed computationally after sequencing. On the study's bioinformatics: Repertoire diversity was quantified as the Shannon entropy index using custom Python scripts. Unsorted, CD4+ and CD8+ repertoires were analyzed separately, except for combined analyses in which CD4+ and CD8+ sequences were merged in silico. A clone was considered expanded if an increase in frequency of at least 2-fold after treatment relative to C1D1 was found, and a pseudocount of 0.5 was applied to clones undetected at baseline. Singleton clones were defined as clones with 0 or 1 copy at C1D1, and non-singleton clones were defined as clones with 2 or more copies. By matching protein sequences in sorted samples from the same patient, clones expanded in unsorted samples were annotated as CD4+, CD8+ or unknown. Wilcoxon tests on paired samples were used to test changes in diversity from C1D1 to C4D1. TCRdb provides this immuneACCESS table in a form limited to in-frame rearrangements. Some clones are lacking; in checked studies, under half of them reflect an unresolved V gene, and why the rest are absent is not known. That table gives V, J and clone size, and the DNA gave D and trimming. The sample data list about 62,000 clones, and 70% to 90% of these were observed just once. The ten most abundant clones make up 9.5% to 15% of the sample.

About this clone: There is no known antigen for this receptor. No base quality information exists; no much larger clone differs at one position.

The time point label, read with the paper, signifies: cycle 1 day 1 (C1D1), immediately before nivolumab initiation. Relapse after autologous stem cell transplantation had occurred in all trial patients, and cohorts A, B and C were distinguished by prior brentuximab vedotin exposure. The trial cohort was composed of 56 patients with relapsed/refractory classical Hodgkin lymphoma, for whom complete response, partial response or progressive disease was recorded as best overall response. Single-agent nivolumab was administered to trial patients in the multi-cohort phase II CheckMate 205 trial. An independent review committee assessed best overall response using the 2007 International Working Group response criteria. Trial PBMCs were obtained immediately prior to nivolumab initiation (C1D1) and on therapy at cycle 2 day 1 and cycle 4 day 1. After peripheral blood was drawn into 8 mL Vacutainer Cell Preparation Tubes, PBMCs were isolated by centrifugation and then cryopreserved.

The material sequenced was peripheral blood mononuclear cells (PBMCs), taken at baseline. The TCR comes from a human donor with classical Hodgkin lymphoma.

The CDR3 amino acid sequence is: CASSGLGVEQYF. The DNA reads as follows: TGTGCCAGCAGCGGACTGGGGGTCGAGCAGTACTTC. The sequence is built from TRBV5-5 and TRBJ2-7; the D segment might be TRBD1 or TRBD2, since each matches 5 bases. The germline V gene encodes CDR1 SGHKS and CDR2 YYEKEE (reference sequence). V sheds 4 bases and J sheds 6 bases, leaving 11 bases between their ends. Spanning cysteine to phenylalanine, the CDR3 consists of 12 amino acids. Solely the CDR3 DNA is kept, with 36 bases framed from the first base.